This T cell receptor beta chain was recovered during a study of shared T cell receptors in the human thymus. Here immunoSEQ multiplex PCR was the method, and the copy in TCRdb shows in-frame clones only, minus some. The sample records approximately 400,000 clones, 95% being singletons. The CDR3 runs to 15 residues. Trimming stripped 4 bases from V and 1 base from J, with 13 bases between. The germline CDR1 and CDR2 sequences are MGHRA and YSYEKL. The source is a human donor. Source material: thymocytes. The chain employs TRBV4-1 and TRBJ1-1; no definite D call. The CDR3 DNA reads TGCGCCAGCAGCCCACATGGCCGAGGGAACACTGAAGCTTTCTTT. It yields the protein CASSPHGRGNTEAFF.